What follows are 17 T cell receptor beta chains derived from one specimen sequenced in a study of neoadjuvant anti-PD-1 for oral cavity cancer. Produced via immunoSEQ multiplex PCR; TCRdb's table is partial and in-frame only. The sample holds about 62,000 clones; more than 65% are singletons and the top ten take just over 2.5%. The sample consisted of PBMCs, taken before nivolumab (anti-PD-1) treatment. These receptors all come from a person aged 40 to 85 with oral cavity squamous cell carcinoma.

This clone was recorded a few times. The chain links TRBV11-2 to TRBJ2-6; D call uncertain. The V and J ends lost 8 bases and 4 bases respectively, with 21 bases between them. This CDR3 region has 17 residues. Germline loops: CDR1 SGHAT, CDR2 FQNNGV. The CDR3 sequence: CASQPPWLGSGANVLTF. In nucleotides, the CDR3 is TGTGCCAGCCAACCCCCATGGCTGGGCTCCGGGGCCAACGTCCTGACTTTC.

V is TRBV5-4 and J is TRBJ2-5, with TRBD2 matching 10 bases. Germline-derived CDR1 and CDR2 are SGHNT and YYREEE (reference sequence). Unmatched junction bases numbered 10, after V lost 0 bases and J lost 5 bases. The CDR3 runs to 17 residues. CDR3 amino acids: CASSLAMASGRGETQYF. The CDR3 DNA sequence: TGTGCCAGCAGCTTGGCCATGGCTAGCGGGAGAGGGGAGACCCAGTACTTC.

This clone showed up just a few times. The chain combines TRBV6-5 with TRBJ1-1; D ambiguous. V dropped 7 bases and J dropped 6 bases, with 15 bases sitting between them. CDR3 length equals 13 residues. In germline, CDR1 is MNHEY, CDR2 SVGAGI. In nucleotides, the CDR3 is TGTGCCAGCATCCCGCCAAGTCGGGCTGAAGCTTTCTTT. It encodes CASIPPSRAEAFF.

V gene TRBV10-2 combines with J gene TRBJ2-7; the match to TRBD2 covers 9 bases. The CDR3 has 15 amino acids. V shed 4 bases, J shed 5 bases, and the junction held 9 bases outside the gene matches. Germline V gene lookup returns CDR1 WSHSY and CDR2 SAAADI. CDR3 coding DNA: TGCGCCAGCAGTGTTGTGGTAGCGGGAGCCCACGAGCAGTACTTC. Translating it yields CASSVVVAGAHEQYF.

The V and J genes are TRBV6-6 and TRBJ2-7, with a possible D match to TRBD1 (6 bases). The CDR3 spans 15 residues. Trimming removed 5 bases at V and 0 bases at J, with 14 bases between. Germline assignment: CDR1 MNHNY and CDR2 SVGAGI (reference sequence). CDR3 sequence reads: CASSPDRRSSYEQYF. The CDR3 DNA follows: TGTGCCAGCAGTCCCGACAGGAGAAGCTCCTACGAGCAGTACTTC.

This clone was detected once. The rearrangement uses TRBV7-2 and TRBJ2-1, with 7 positions matching TRBD1. With 0 bases clipped from V and 8 bases from J, the junction kept 7 bases outside the gene matches. The CDR3 consists of 15 residues. Germline loops: CDR1 SGHTA, CDR2 FQGNSA. This CDR3 reads CASSLALDRNHEQFF. DNA of the CDR3: TGTGCCAGCAGCTTAGCCCTGGACAGGAACCATGAGCAGTTCTTC. The variable domain in full, completed from reference TRBV7-2 and TRBJ2-1, reads GAGVSQSPSNKVTEKGKDVELRCDPISGHTALYWYRQSLGQGLEFLIYFQGNSAPDKSGLPSDRFSAERTGGSVSTLTIQRTQQEDSAVYLCASSLALDRNHEQFFGPGTRLTVL.

This clone was found once. V and J are TRBV29-1 and TRBJ2-7; TRBD1 is a possible D gene (6 bases). V shed 7 bases and J shed 3 bases, with 31 bases lying between them. Germline CDR1 and CDR2: SQVTM and ANQGSEA. The CDR3 is made up of 18 amino acids. The CDR3 region has the DNA TGCAGCGAGATGAGAGACAGGAGGAAAGTTCATATTCTCTACGAGCAGTACTTC. As protein: CSEMRDRRKVHILYEQYF.

This clone was picked up a small number of times. This chain connects TRBV27 to TRBJ2-1, with D unresolved. The V end was cut by 7 bases, the J end by 0 bases, with 1 base between. This CDR3 is 11 amino acids long. Germline loops: CDR1 MNHEY, CDR2 SMNVEV (reference sequence). CDR3 nucleotide sequence: TGTGCCAGCACCTCCTACAATGAGCAGTTCTTC. Its protein is CASTSYNEQFF.

The rearrangement joins TRBV18 to TRBJ1-3; TRBD1 agrees at 8 bases. CDR1 is KGHSH, CDR2 LQKENI, per germline. This CDR3 is built from 17 residues. V shed 1 base and J 2 bases; nucleotides not matched to a gene: 7. The CDR3 protein is CASSPRSDRAPGNTIYF. The CDR3, as DNA: TGTGCCAGCTCACCACGCTCGGACAGGGCGCCTGGAAACACCATATATTTT.

This clone was observed a handful of times. This sequence joins TRBV5-1 and TRBJ1-4; no clear D. Germline CDR1 SGHRS, CDR2 YFSETQ. V was cut by 0 bases and J by 5 bases, with 11 bases left in between. The CDR3 consists of 15 residues. CDR3 protein: CASSLGAALNEKLFF. CDR3 sequence (DNA): TGCGCCAGCAGCTTGGGGGCAGCTTTAAATGAAAAACTGTTTTTT.

This sequence joins TRBV6-1 and TRBJ1-1; D not certain. V was cut by 3 bases and J by 5 bases, with 19 bases left in between. The CDR3 is 16 residues long. CDR1 and CDR2 (germline): MNHNS, SASEGT. The CDR3 DNA follows: TGTGCCAGCAGTGAGTTGTCCCGGGGTACGGTGACTGAAGCTTTCTTT. It codes for CASSELSRGTVTEAFF.

This sequence joins TRBV13 and TRBJ1-6; 9 bases fit TRBD1. Germline lookup yields CDR1 PRHDT and CDR2 FYEKMQ (reference sequence). Trimming removed 3 bases from V and 14 bases from J; junction bases left unmatched: 11. This CDR3 contains 15 residues. CDR3 residues: CASSFGTGRPVTLHF. CDR3 DNA: TGTGCCAGCAGCTTCGGGACAGGGAGACCCGTCACCCTCCACTTT.

This chain connects TRBV18 to TRBJ1-2; 7 bases align to TRBD1. The germline V gene has CDR1 KGHSH and CDR2 LQKENI. V was pared by 1 base and J by 8 bases, with 4 bases of the junction left unmatched. The CDR3 spans 13 residues. CDR3 coding DNA: TGTGCCAGCTCACCACTAGGGACAGAGGGCTACACCTTC. Its protein product is CASSPLGTEGYTF.

The V and J genes are TRBV6-6 and TRBJ1-1; tentatively, D is TRBD1 (5 bases). Trimming pared 10 bases from V and 5 bases from J, leaving 17 bases between. CDR3 size: 13 residues. Germline V gives CDR1 MNHNY, CDR2 SVGAGI (reference sequence). The DNA of the CDR3 is TGTGCCACCCGGGACCGAAGGGAGACTGAAGCTTTCTTT. It translates to CATRDRRETEAFF.

The chain links TRBV10-2 to TRBJ2-1, with 8 bases fitting TRBD1. The CDR3 runs 12 residues. V was pared by 8 bases and J by 8 bases, with 5 bases of the junction left unmatched. CDR1 and CDR2 (germline): WSHSY, SAAADI. Here the CDR3 reads CASLSGGDEQFF. The CDR3 DNA reads as TGCGCCAGCCTCTCAGGGGGCGATGAGCAGTTCTTC.

The chain couples TRBV5-1 to TRBJ2-5; D is unclear. The J call may be faulty, since TRBJ2-7 better matches the DNA end. This CDR3 comprises 13 residues. From germline, CDR1 is SGHRS and CDR2 YFSETQ. The chain's CDR3 is CASSLEGFYEQYF. CDR3 bases: TGCGCCAGCAGCTTGGAAGGGTTCTACGAGCAGTACTTC.

This sequence joins TRBV18 and TRBJ1-6; perhaps TRBD1 as D (6 bases). Germline V lookup: CDR1 KGHSH, CDR2 LQKENI. This CDR3 has 16 residues. V lost 3 bases to trimming and J lost 6 bases, with 15 bases between them. The CDR3 DNA reads as TGTGCCAGCTCACCGGGGGGCAGGGCTGGTAATTCACCCCTCCACTTT. Its translation: CASSPGGRAGNSPLHF.